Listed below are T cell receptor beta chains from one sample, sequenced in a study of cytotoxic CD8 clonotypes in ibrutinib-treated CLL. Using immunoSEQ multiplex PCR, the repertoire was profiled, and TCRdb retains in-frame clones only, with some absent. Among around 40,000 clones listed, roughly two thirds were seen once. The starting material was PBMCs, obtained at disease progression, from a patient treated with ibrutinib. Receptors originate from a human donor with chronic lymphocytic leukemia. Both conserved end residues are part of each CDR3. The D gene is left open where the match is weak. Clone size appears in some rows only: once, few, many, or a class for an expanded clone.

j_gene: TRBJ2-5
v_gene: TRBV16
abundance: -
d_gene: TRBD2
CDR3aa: CASSQLLAGGVGETQYF
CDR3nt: TGTGCCAGCAGCCAATTACTAGCGGGAGGAGTAGGAGAGACCCAGTACTTC

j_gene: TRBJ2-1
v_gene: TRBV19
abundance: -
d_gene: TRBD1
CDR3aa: CASSIGSRGRREQFF
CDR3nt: TGTGCCAGTAGTATAGGTTCTAGGGGGCGACGAGAGCAGTTCTTC

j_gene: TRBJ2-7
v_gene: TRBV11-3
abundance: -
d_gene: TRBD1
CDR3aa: CASSSETGDSYEQYF
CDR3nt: TGTGCCAGCAGCTCGGAAACAGGGGACTCCTACGAGCAGTACTTC

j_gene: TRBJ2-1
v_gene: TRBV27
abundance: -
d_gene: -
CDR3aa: CATRWGRGYNEQFF
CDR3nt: TGTGCCACCCGATGGGGGCGGGGGTACAATGAGCAGTTCTTC

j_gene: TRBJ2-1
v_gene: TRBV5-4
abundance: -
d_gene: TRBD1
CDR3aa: CASSPQGSASYNEQFF
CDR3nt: TGTGCCAGCAGCCCACAGGGGTCCGCCTCCTACAATGAGCAGTTCTTC

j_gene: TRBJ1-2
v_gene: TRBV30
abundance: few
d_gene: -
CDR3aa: CAWSGPPHYGYTF
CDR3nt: TGTGCCTGGAGTGGACCGCCCCACTATGGCTACACCTTC

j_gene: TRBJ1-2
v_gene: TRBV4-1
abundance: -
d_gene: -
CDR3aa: CASSQDASWDYGYTF
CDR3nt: TGCGCCAGCAGCCAAGACGCGTCCTGGGACTATGGCTACACCTTC

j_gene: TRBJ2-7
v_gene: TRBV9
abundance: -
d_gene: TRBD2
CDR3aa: CASSVASGLAGVEQYF
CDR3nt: TGTGCCAGCAGCGTAGCTTCGGGACTAGCGGGAGTCGAGCAGTACTTC

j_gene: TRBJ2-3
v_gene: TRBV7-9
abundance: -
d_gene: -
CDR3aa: CASSPLGQATTDTQYF
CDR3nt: TGTGCCAGCAGCCCCCTAGGCCAGGCTACCACAGATACGCAGTATTTT

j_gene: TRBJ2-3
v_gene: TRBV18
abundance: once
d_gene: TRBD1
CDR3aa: CASSPLGQGERTDTQYF
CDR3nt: TGTGCCAGCTCACCACTGGGACAGGGCGAGAGGACAGATACGCAGTATTTT

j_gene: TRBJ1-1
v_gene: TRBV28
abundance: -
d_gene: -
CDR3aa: CASSPMPSTGMNTEAFF
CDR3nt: TGTGCCAGCAGTCCAATGCCCTCGACAGGCATGAACACTGAAGCTTTCTTT

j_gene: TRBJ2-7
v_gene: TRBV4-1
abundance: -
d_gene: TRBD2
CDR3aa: CASSQALAETYEQYF
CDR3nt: TGCGCCAGCAGCCAAGCTCTAGCGGAAACCTACGAGCAGTACTTC

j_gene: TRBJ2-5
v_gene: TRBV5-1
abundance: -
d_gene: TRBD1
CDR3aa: CASSWGQGGSETQYF
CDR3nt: TGCGCCAGCAGCTGGGGACAGGGCGGGTCGGAGACCCAGTACTTC

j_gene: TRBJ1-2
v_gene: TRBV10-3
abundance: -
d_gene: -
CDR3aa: CAIGAPGANYGYTF
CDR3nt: TGTGCCATCGGAGCACCAGGGGCTAACTATGGCTACACCTTC